These T cell receptor beta chains were read from a single sample in a study of blood T cell repertoires in COVID-19. Clones were read by immunoSEQ multiplex PCR, and TCRdb kept only the in-frame ones, dropping some. The repertoire holds roughly 300,000 clones, with approximately 91% as singletons. The sequencing sample was made of PBMCs or T cells enriched from blood (not recorded which). These receptor sequences come from a woman aged 40 to 49 with acute COVID-19. The CDR3 runs from the conserved cysteine through the conserved F or W. D genes are given only for firm matches. A clone size is listed for some rows: how often the clone was seen (once, few, many), or a class if it is expanded.

>-|-|TRBV6-5|TRBJ2-4
CASGTGQAKNIQYF
TGTGCCAGCGGCACCGGACAAGCCAAAAACATTCAGTACTTC
>-|-|TRBV6-5|TRBJ1-5
CASIDSYSNQPQHF
TGTGCCAGCATAGACAGTTATAGCAATCAGCCCCAGCATTTT
>-|-|TRBV19|TRBJ1-5
CASSIAGDNQPQHF
TGTGCCAGTAGTATAGCAGGGGACAATCAGCCCCAGCATTTT
>-|TRBD1|TRBV7-9|TRBJ2-3
CASSPGQGSDTQYF
TGTGCCAGCAGCCCGGGACAGGGGTCAGATACGCAGTATTTT
>-|TRBD1|TRBV19|TRBJ1-2
CASSVTGGNGYTF
TGTGCCAGTAGTGTGACAGGGGGTAATGGCTACACCTTC
>-|-|TRBV4-3|TRBJ1-2
CASSQGRGGGYTF
TGCGCCAGCAGCCAGGGTCGGGGTGGTGGCTACACCTTC
>-|-|TRBV10-1|TRBJ2-3
CASTGGKSTDTQYF
TGCGCCAGCACGGGGGGCAAAAGCACAGATACGCAGTATTTT
>-|-|TRBV2|TRBJ2-2
CAIKTGALNTGELFF
TGTGCCATCAAGACAGGAGCGTTGAACACCGGGGAGCTGTTTTTT
>-|TRBD2|TRBV4-1|TRBJ2-1
CASSRLAGVLDEQFF
TGCGCCAGCAGCCGACTAGCGGGAGTTTTAGATGAGCAGTTCTTC
>-|TRBD1|TRBV28|TRBJ1-2
CAARDRALKIPYYGYTF
TGTGCCGCCCGGGACAGGGCTTTAAAGATTCCCTACTATGGCTACACCTTC
>-|TRBD1|TRBV7-9|TRBJ1-3
CASSRDRAGGNTIYF
TGTGCCAGCAGCAGAGACAGGGCGGGAGGAAACACCATATATTTT
>-|-|TRBV7-9|TRBJ2-3
CASSPRVLVSTDTQYF
TGTGCCAGCAGCCCGAGGGTCCTAGTTAGCACAGATACGCAGTATTTT
>-|-|TRBV5-1|TRBJ1-1
CASSRLGGLVDTEAFF
TGCGCCAGCAGCCGGCTGGGGGGGCTGGTGGACACTGAAGCTTTCTTT
>-|-|TRBV19|TRBJ2-6
CASSIVGGSGANVLTF
TGTGCCAGTAGTATAGTGGGGGGCTCTGGGGCCAACGTCCTGACTTTC
>-|TRBD1|TRBV3-1/TRBV3-2|TRBJ1-6
CASSIAGGAFNSPLHF
TGTGCCAGCAGTATCGCAGGGGGCGCATTTAATTCACCCCTCCACTTT
>-|-|TRBV18|TRBJ2-4
CASSPILPGSPLLAKNIQYF
TGTGCCAGCTCTCCAATATTGCCAGGGTCCCCCTTATTAGCCAAAAACATTCAGTACTTC
>-|TRBD2|TRBV14|TRBJ2-2
CASSSGTTYTGELFF
TGTGCCAGCAGCTCCGGGACTACCTACACCGGGGAGCTGTTTTTT
>few|-|TRBV20-1|TRBJ1-2
CSAPMGRGYTF
TGCAGTGCACCGATGGGGCGCGGCTACACCTTC
>-|-|TRBV5-4|TRBJ2-1
CASRGQGGEQFF
TGTGCCAGCAGGGGGCAGGGTGGTGAGCAGTTCTTC
>-|-|TRBV11-2|TRBJ2-7
CASSLVGTGEQYF
TGTGCCAGCAGCTTAGTGGGGACTGGAGAGCAGTACTTC
>-|TRBD2|TRBV5-1|TRBJ2-6
CASSPLSGSITGANVLTF
TGCGCCAGCAGCCCCTTGAGCGGGAGTATTACTGGGGCCAACGTCCTGACTTTC
>-|TRBD2|TRBV5-6|TRBJ2-2
CASSLPGLAVNTGELFF
TGTGCCAGCAGCTTGCCAGGACTAGCGGTTAACACCGGGGAGCTGTTTTTT
>-|-|TRBV7-2|TRBJ2-6
CASSLAPSSRGANVLTF
TGTGCCAGCAGCTTAGCCCCCAGTTCGAGGGGGGCCAACGTCCTGACTTTC
>-|TRBD1|TRBV2|TRBJ2-2
CASSAQGADTGELFF
TGTGCCAGCAGCGCACAGGGGGCCGACACCGGGGAGCTGTTTTTT
>few|TRBD1|TRBV30|TRBJ1-6
CAWRGQGSSPLHF
TGTGCCTGGAGGGGACAGGGCTCCTCACCCCTCCACTTT
>-|-|TRBV7-3|TRBJ2-2
CASSLTWPGELFF
TGTGCCAGCAGCTTAACGTGGCCCGGGGAGCTGTTTTTT
>-|-|TRBV2|TRBJ2-6
CASSPQETGANVLTF
TGTGCCAGCAGTCCACAAGAAACTGGGGCCAACGTCCTGACTTTC
>once|-|TRBV5-6|TRBJ2-5
CASSRDSLRVETQYF
TGTGCCAGCAGCCGGGACTCCCTTCGGGTAGAGACCCAGTACTTC
>-|-|TRBV10-2|TRBJ2-1
CASSEPRPGGAMGNEQFF
TGCGCCAGCAGTGAGCCCCGCCCGGGGGGCGCGATGGGCAATGAGCAGTTCTTC
>-|-|TRBV6-6|TRBJ1-4
CASSSGGPPEKLFF
TGTGCCAGCAGTTCGGGGGGACCCCCTGAAAAACTGTTTTTT
>-|-|TRBV7-2|TRBJ2-1
CASKLLSSYNEQFF
TGTGCCAGCAAACTACTGAGTTCCTACAATGAGCAGTTCTTC
>-|TRBD1|TRBV20-1|TRBJ1-1
CSASEDRFAFF
TGCAGTGCTAGTGAGGACAGGTTCGCTTTCTTT
>once|-|TRBV5-4|TRBJ2-1
CASSLRLFSSYNEQFF
TGTGCCAGCAGCCTTCGACTCTTTAGCTCCTACAATGAGCAGTTCTTC
>-|-|TRBV20-1|TRBJ1-1
CSASGPGQNTEAFF
TGCAGTGCTAGTGGACCGGGACAGAACACTGAAGCTTTCTTT
>-|TRBD1|TRBV5-4|TRBJ1-2
CASSPGQVGYGYTF
TGTGCCAGCAGCCCCGGACAGGTTGGCTATGGCTACACCTTC
>-|-|TRBV24-1|TRBJ1-2
CATSDPQGVDGYTF
TGTGCCACCAGTGACCCACAGGGAGTGGATGGCTACACCTTC
>-|-|TRBV5-1|TRBJ2-7
CASSLEPQGNSYEQYF
TGCGCCAGCAGCTTGGAACCCCAGGGGAACAGCTACGAGCAGTACTTC
>-|TRBD1|TRBV28|TRBJ1-1
CASSLLGTAGSTEAFF
TGTGCCAGCAGTTTATTGGGGACAGCAGGTAGCACTGAAGCTTTCTTT
>-|-|TRBV29-1|TRBJ2-1
CSAKQGTRVYNEQFF
TGCAGCGCGAAACAGGGCACGCGGGTATACAATGAGCAGTTCTTC
>-|TRBD1|TRBV2|TRBJ2-7
CASKWTGSFYEQYF
TGTGCCAGCAAGTGGACAGGGTCATTCTACGAGCAGTACTTC
>-|TRBD1|TRBV7-2|TRBJ1-2
CASSLAGTGGAGYGYTF
TGTGCCAGCAGCTTAGCAGGGACAGGGGGCGCCGGCTATGGCTACACCTTC
>-|-|TRBV29-1|TRBJ1-4
CRERQEGDEKLFF
TGCAGGGAACGACAGGAAGGGGATGAAAAACTGTTTTTT
>-|TRBD1|TRBV5-1|TRBJ1-4
CASSSTGGANEKLFF
TGCGCCAGCAGCTCAACAGGGGGCGCTAATGAAAAACTGTTTTTT
>-|TRBD1|TRBV13|TRBJ1-2
CASSNRGVYYGYTF
TGTGCCAGCAGTAACAGGGGGGTCTACTATGGCTACACCTTC
>once|-|TRBV11-2|TRBJ2-7
CASSLRGKVGEQYF
TGTGCCAGCAGCTTAAGAGGGAAGGTAGGCGAGCAGTACTTC
>-|-|TRBV4-3|TRBJ1-2
CASSQGSGQIYGYTF
TGCGCCAGCAGCCAAGGGTCGGGTCAAATCTATGGCTACACCTTC
>-|-|TRBV29-1|TRBJ2-7
CSVEEGTPYEQYF
TGCAGCGTTGAGGAGGGAACCCCCTACGAGCAGTACTTC
>few|-|TRBV9|TRBJ2-2
CASSSMGGGPNTGELFF
TGTGCCAGCAGCTCAATGGGAGGGGGGCCGAACACCGGGGAGCTGTTTTTT
>-|-|TRBV29-1|TRBJ2-5
CSVDVAGAETQYF
TGCAGCGTGGACGTTGCGGGGGCAGAGACCCAGTACTTC
>-|-|TRBV7-9|TRBJ2-1
CASSLDLNEQFF
TGTGCCAGCAGCTTAGATCTCAATGAGCAGTTCTTC
>once|-|TRBV7-9|TRBJ2-1
CASSRTIDYISYNEQFF
TGTGCCAGCAGTCGTACAATTGACTACATCTCCTACAATGAGCAGTTCTTC
>once|TRBD1|TRBV19|TRBJ1-5
CASNPGTGTNQPQHF
TGTGCCAGTAACCCTGGGACAGGGACCAATCAGCCCCAGCATTTT
>once|TRBD2|TRBV7-9|TRBJ2-1
CASSSTGGLVIHNEQFF
TGTGCCAGCAGCTCGACCGGCGGACTAGTCATTCACAATGAGCAGTTCTTC
>-|-|TRBV5-1|TRBJ2-2
CASSGGSNAGELFF
TGCGCCAGCAGCGGGGGCTCGAACGCCGGGGAGCTGTTTTTT
>-|TRBD1|TRBV7-2|TRBJ1-6
CASSKDRVGSPLHF
TGTGCCAGCAGCAAAGACAGGGTGGGTTCACCCCTCCACTTT
>-|-|TRBV19|TRBJ2-2
CASSTRRPGNPLGELFF
TGTGCCAGTAGTACCCGCCGCCCAGGGAACCCCTTGGGGGAGCTGTTTTTT
>-|-|TRBV6-5|TRBJ1-1
CTSSYVQTEAFF
TGTACCAGCAGTTACGTGCAGACTGAAGCTTTCTTT